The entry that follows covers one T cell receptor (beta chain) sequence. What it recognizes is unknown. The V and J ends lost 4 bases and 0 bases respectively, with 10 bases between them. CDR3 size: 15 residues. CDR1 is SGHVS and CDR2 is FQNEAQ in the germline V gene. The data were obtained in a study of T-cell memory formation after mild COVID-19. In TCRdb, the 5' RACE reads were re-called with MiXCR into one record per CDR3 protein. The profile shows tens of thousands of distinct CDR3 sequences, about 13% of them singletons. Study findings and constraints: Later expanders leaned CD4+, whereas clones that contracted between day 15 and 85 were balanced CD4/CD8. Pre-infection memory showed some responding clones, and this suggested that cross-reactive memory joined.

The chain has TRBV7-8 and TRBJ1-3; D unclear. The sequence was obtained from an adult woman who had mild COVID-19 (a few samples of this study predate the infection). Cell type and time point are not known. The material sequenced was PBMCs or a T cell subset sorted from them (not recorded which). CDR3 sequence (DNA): TGTGCCAGCAGCTCCGGACTGCTCTCTGGAAACACCATATATTTT. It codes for CASSSGLLSGNTIYF.